Shown below are 21 T cell receptor beta chains from a single sample sequenced in a study of PD-1 blockade in mismatch repair-deficient tumors. TCRdb's table, derived via immunoSEQ multiplex PCR, lists solely in-frame clones and lacks some. The repertoire holds about 38,000 clones, with roughly 77% as singletons. Sequences were derived from peripheral blood, sampled 4 weeks after starting pembrolizumab. The source of these receptors is an adult with mismatch repair-deficient cancer.

V is TRBV2 and J is TRBJ1-1; 8 positions match TRBD1. CDR1 and CDR2 (germline): SNHLY, FYNNEI. The J segment lost 8 bases and the V segment lost 6 bases, leaving 14 bases of the junction unmatched. This CDR3 is 15 amino acids long. The CDR3 sequence: CASSKDRQGAMEAFF. The DNA of the CDR3 is TGTGCCAGCAGCAAAGACCGTCAGGGGGCAATGGAAGCTTTCTTT.

The chain employs TRBV19 and TRBJ2-7, with D maybe TRBD1 (5 bases). Looked up from germline, CDR1 is LNHDA and CDR2 is SQIVND (reference sequence). CDR3 length: 16 amino acids. Trimming took 3 bases from V and 2 from J, leaving 17 bases between them. The CDR3 is CASSILPDTVTYEQYF. Written as DNA, the CDR3 is TGTGCCAGTAGTATTTTACCGGACACCGTAACCTACGAGCAGTACTTC.

J is TRBJ2-7 and V is TRBV2; D not resolved. V was cut by 7 bases and J by 6 bases, with 10 bases left in between. CDR3 size: 11 residues. CDR1 and CDR2 (germline): SNHLY, FYNNEI. The CDR3 DNA follows: TGTGCCAGCAAAAGGTCGGGCGAGCAGTACTTC. This sequence encodes CASKRSGEQYF.

The chain uses TRBV7-8 and TRBJ2-1, with 9 bases that match TRBD2. The CDR3 has 17 amino acids. Germline V gene data show CDR1 as SGHVS and CDR2 as FQNEAQ. Germline trimming cut 2 bases from V and 6 bases from J; bases unmatched to any gene: 11. CDR3 loop: CASSLPLIAGVGNEQFF. CDR3 bases: TGTGCCAGCAGCTTACCCCTTATAGCGGGAGTTGGCAATGAGCAGTTCTTC.

V is TRBV11-3 and J is TRBJ2-1; D unclear. CDR3 length: 10 residues. The germline gives CDR1 SGHNT, CDR2 YENEEA. V was shortened by 4 bases and J by 10 bases, with 5 bases between the two germline ends. This CDR3 is CASSSNEQFF. In DNA form, the CDR3 reads TGTGCCAGCAGCTCAAACGAGCAGTTCTTC.

The chain couples TRBV9 to TRBJ2-1, with D unresolved. V lost 0 bases to trimming and J lost 6 bases, with 13 bases between them. Germline-derived CDR1 and CDR2 are SGDLS and YYNGEE. This CDR3 comprises 15 residues. The CDR3 coding sequence is TGTGCCAGCAGCGTAGATTATGGATACGGCAATGAGCAGTTCTTC. Encoded protein: CASSVDYGYGNEQFF.

The V and J genes are TRBV19 and TRBJ2-7; 9 positions match TRBD1. The ends lost 4 bases at V and 3 bases at J; junction bases unmatched: 10. The germline V gene has CDR1 LNHDA and CDR2 SQIVND (reference sequence). The CDR3 is 16 residues long. Here the CDR3 DNA reads TGTGCCAGTAGTAGATCTCACCGGGACAGGGTCTACGAGCAGTACTTC. This translates into CASSRSHRDRVYEQYF.

This chain links TRBV25-1 with TRBJ2-7, with D unresolved. V lost 6 bases and J 2 bases, leaving 11 bases between the germline ends. Germline lookup yields CDR1 MGHDK and CDR2 SYGVNS. This CDR3 spans 13 amino acids. CDR3 residues: CASSLTGTYEQYF. CDR3 bases: TGTGCCAGCAGCCTGACTGGGACCTACGAGCAGTACTTC.

This clone was seen only once. The chain combines TRBV10-3 with TRBJ2-4; D gene ambiguous. The ends were cut back, 4 bases at V and 7 bases at J, with 14 bases in the middle. This CDR3 is 14 amino acids long. Per the germline V gene, CDR1 is ENHRY and CDR2 is SYGVKD. Here the CDR3 reads CAISVGQAGNIQYF. In DNA form, the CDR3 reads TGTGCCATCAGTGTCGGGCAGGCTGGGAACATTCAGTACTTC.

The rearrangement links TRBV4-3 to TRBJ2-7; 8 bases are a match to TRBD2. This CDR3 is 15 amino acids long. The germline gives CDR1 LGHNA, CDR2 YSLEER. J lost 7 bases, V lost 2 bases, and 10 bases had no gene match. CDR3 nucleotides: TGCGCCAGCAGCCAATGGCAAGCGGGAGCTGGGGAGCAGTACTTC. It codes for CASSQWQAGAGEQYF.

The chain is built from TRBV14 and TRBJ2-1; D is possibly TRBD2 (5 bases). Trimming shortened V by 1 base and J by 4 bases, and 14 bases separated the two germline ends. The CDR3 runs 16 residues. Germline-derived CDR1 and CDR2 are SGHDN and FVKESK. CDR3 coding DNA: TGTGCCAGCAGCCAAGGTTCAAGCGGTCCTTACAATGAGCAGTTCTTC. The encoded protein is CASSQGSSGPYNEQFF.

This clone was counted once. The V and J genes are TRBV11-2 and TRBJ2-3, with D possibly matching TRBD2 (6 bases). CDR3 length: 15 residues. Germline values: CDR1 SGHAT, CDR2 FQNNGV. The V and J ends lost 8 bases and 4 bases respectively, with 19 bases between them. CDR3 region: CASGPSTGLSDTQYF. The CDR3, as DNA: TGTGCCAGCGGTCCTTCGACGGGACTCTCAGATACGCAGTATTTT.

The J gene is TRBJ2-7, the V gene TRBV29-1; 7 positions match TRBD1. The V and J ends lost 6 bases and 3 bases, in that order; junction bases with no gene match: 8. The germline gives CDR1 SQVTM, CDR2 ANQGSEA. The CDR3 sequence is 13 residues long. The CDR3 nucleotides read TGCAGCGTGATCCGGGGACAGAGCTACGAGCAGTACTTC. Residues: CSVIRGQSYEQYF.

The chain couples TRBV6-6 to TRBJ2-2; 8 bases line up with TRBD2. The CDR3 is 16 amino acids. J gave up 2 bases and V 2 bases, and 4 bases lay outside the gene matches. Per the germline V gene, CDR1 is MNHNY and CDR2 is SVGAGI (reference sequence). The CDR3 region has the DNA TGTGCCAGCAGTTACAGGCTAGCGGGTAACACCGGGGAGCTGTTTTTT. Its protein is CASSYRLAGNTGELFF.

J is TRBJ2-1 and V is TRBV10-3; possibly TRBD2 for D (6 bases). This CDR3 has 12 residues. The V gene's germline CDR1 is ENHRY and CDR2 SYGVKD. V was clipped by 8 bases and J by 7 bases, with 12 bases between them. CDR3 coding DNA: TGTGCCATCGGCGGGACTTCTAATGAGCAGTTCTTC. Encoded protein: CAIGGTSNEQFF.

The CDR3 coding sequence is TGCGCCAGCAGCCTTCCGACTGGGAACACTGAAGCTTTCTTT. It is translated as CASSLPTGNTEAFF. The chain uses TRBV5-1 and TRBJ1-1; no firm D call. The CDR3 loop spans 14 amino acids. CDR1 is SGHRS and CDR2 is YFSETQ in the germline V gene. Between the trimmed V and J ends, which lost 4 bases and 1 base, there was a span of 11 bases.

Within the sample, this clone is medium-sized (0.01 to 0.1%). V usage is TRBV10-2 and J usage is TRBJ2-7; TRBD2 might be the D (5 bases). The CDR3 has 13 amino acids. Germline V gives CDR1 WSHSY, CDR2 SAAADI. Trimming took off 6 bases at V and 2 bases at J, with 11 bases between the two ends. CDR3 region: CASSRGQAYEQYF. The CDR3 region has the DNA TGCGCCAGCAGCCGGGGTCAAGCCTACGAGCAGTACTTC.

This clone was detected ten times or more. The chain uses TRBV5-6 and TRBJ1-2, with 7 positions matching TRBD1. The germline gives CDR1 SGHDT, CDR2 YYEEEE. The CDR3 is 14 amino acids. V shed 0 bases, J shed 4 bases, and the junction held 3 bases outside the gene matches. CDR3 in DNA: TGTGCCAGCAGCTTGGGCACAGGGGTCTATGGCTACACCTTC. Encoded protein: CASSLGTGVYGYTF.

The V call is TRBV7-2, the J call TRBJ2-4, with 15 bases fitting TRBD2. CDR3 size: 19 residues. V shed 6 bases, J shed 2 bases, and the junction held 11 bases outside the gene matches. Per germline, CDR1 SGHTA and CDR2 FQGNSA. The CDR3 loop reads CASSFRLGLAGGTKNIQYF. CDR3 sequence (DNA): TGTGCCAGCAGTTTCCGCTTGGGACTAGCGGGAGGAACCAAAAACATTCAGTACTTC.

Within the sample, this clone is medium-sized (0.01 to 0.1%). The V gene is TRBV6-4, the J gene TRBJ2-6, with 7 bases lining up with TRBD1. There are 16 residues in the CDR3. V shed 2 bases, J shed 3 bases, and the junction held 4 bases outside the gene matches. Germline CDR1 is MRHNA and CDR2 is SNTAGT. CDR3 DNA sequence: TGTGCCAGCAGTGACGAGACAGGGAGTGGGGCCAACGTCCTGACTTTC. Translated: CASSDETGSGANVLTF.

Sample share makes this clone medium-sized. The chain combines TRBV27 with TRBJ2-7, with D perhaps assigned TRBD1 or TRBD2 (5 bases each). The ends were cut back, 6 bases at V and 2 bases at J, with 17 bases in the middle. CDR1 is MNHEY and CDR2 is SMNVEV in the germline V gene (reference sequence). The CDR3 is 15 amino acids. CDR3 DNA sequence: TGTGCCAGCAGCCACGACGGGGACCCGACCTACGAGCAGTACTTC. It yields the protein CASSHDGDPTYEQYF.